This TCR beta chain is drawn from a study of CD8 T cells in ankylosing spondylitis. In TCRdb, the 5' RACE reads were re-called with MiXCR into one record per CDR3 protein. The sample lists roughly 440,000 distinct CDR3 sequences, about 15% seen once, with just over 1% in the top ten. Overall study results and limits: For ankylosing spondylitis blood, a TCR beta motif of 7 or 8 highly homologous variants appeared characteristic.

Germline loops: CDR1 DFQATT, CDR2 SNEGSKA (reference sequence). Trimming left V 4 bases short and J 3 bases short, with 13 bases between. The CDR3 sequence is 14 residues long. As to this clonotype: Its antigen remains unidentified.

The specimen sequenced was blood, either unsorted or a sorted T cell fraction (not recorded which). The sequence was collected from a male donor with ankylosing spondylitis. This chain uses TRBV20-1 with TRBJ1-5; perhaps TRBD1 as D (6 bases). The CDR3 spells CSATRGGSNQPQHF. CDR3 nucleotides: TGCAGTGCTACGAGAGGGGGATCCAATCAGCCCCAGCATTTT.